Detailed here is one T cell receptor beta chain. Its specificity is not known. These data belong to a study of cytomegalovirus exposure and HLA in healthy donors. General observations from the study: A later analysis appeared to link common viral pathogens to several of the most significant clusters.

Germline V CDR1 and CDR2: SQVTM, ANQGSEA. The CDR3 sequence is 11 residues long. The V and J ends lost 1 base and 5 bases respectively, with 4 bases between them. PCR employed 60 Vbeta and 13 Jbeta primers. Measured with immunoSEQ multiplex PCR; TCRdb has only the in-frame clones, and not every one. This sample has over 150,000 clones, with 80% to 90% found just once. The sequencing sample was made of PBMCs. V is TRBV29-1 and J is TRBJ2-3; no definite D call. This sequence originates from a woman aged 25 to 39 in good health and CMV-seropositive. CDR3 sequence reads: CSVEARDTQYF. The CDR3 DNA reads TGCAGCGTTGAAGCGCGAGATACGCAGTATTTT.